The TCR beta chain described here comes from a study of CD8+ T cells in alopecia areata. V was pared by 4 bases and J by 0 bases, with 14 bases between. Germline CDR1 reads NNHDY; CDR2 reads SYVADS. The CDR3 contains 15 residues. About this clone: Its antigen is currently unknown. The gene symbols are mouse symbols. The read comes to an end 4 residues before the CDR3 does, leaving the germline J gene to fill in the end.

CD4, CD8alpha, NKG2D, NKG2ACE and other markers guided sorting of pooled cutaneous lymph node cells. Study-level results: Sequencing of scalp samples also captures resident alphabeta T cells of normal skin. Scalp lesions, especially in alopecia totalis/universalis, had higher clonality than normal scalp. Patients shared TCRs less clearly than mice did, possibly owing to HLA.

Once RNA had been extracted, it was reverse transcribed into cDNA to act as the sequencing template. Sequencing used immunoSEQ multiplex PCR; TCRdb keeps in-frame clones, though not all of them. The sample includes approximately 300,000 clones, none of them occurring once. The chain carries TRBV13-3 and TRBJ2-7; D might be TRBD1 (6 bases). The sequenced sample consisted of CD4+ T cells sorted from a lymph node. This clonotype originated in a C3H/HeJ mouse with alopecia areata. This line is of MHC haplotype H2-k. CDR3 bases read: TGTGCCAGCAGTCACCCGGGACAAAGCTCCTAT. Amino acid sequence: CASSHPGQSSY. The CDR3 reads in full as CASSHPGQSSYEQYF.